This entry concerns a single TCR beta chain. The clone's antigen remains unknown. Sequences MDHEN (CDR1) and SYDVKM (CDR2) are obtained from the germline V gene. From cysteine to phenylalanine, the CDR3 is 11 amino acids long. Nucleotide data are not available. Sequencer: NextSeq 550. The Human TCR Profiling Kit (MiLaboratory) was used to make UMI-labeled 5' RACE TRB cDNA libraries. The full amount of extracted RNA was used for cDNA synthesis, and the full amount of resulting cDNA was used for PCR amplification. Libraries were prepared in parallel with an identical number of PCR cycles. Under the source paper's analysis protocol: MIGEC and MiXCR extracted about 50,000 +/- 10,000 unique UMI-labeled TRB cDNA molecules per library, requiring at least two reads per UMI. An average of roughly 40,000 +/- 10,000 functional in-frame TRB CDR3 nucleotide clonotypes without stop codons was found per library. After downsampling to 5000 UMI-labeled TRB molecules per sample, diversity metrics such as normalized Shannon-Wiener and Chao1 were calculated in VDJtools. VDJtools was used to calculate clonotype-size-weighted physicochemical properties of the central five CDR3 residues, namely interaction energy, strength, volume and Kidera factor 4. TCRdb reprocessed the reads, so every CDR3 protein sequence counts as one entry and DNA is not shown. The V and J calls shown here were made by TCRdb, not taken from the authors' results. The table kept for this sample lists 45,000 to 70,000 distinct CDR3 sequences. The ten largest account for 23% of the sample.

For each CD8+ T cell subset, flow sorting was done in triplicate, and a few hundred thousand cells per subset went directly into RLT lysis buffer. Peripheral blood mononuclear cells were isolated from buffy coats using standard density gradient centrifugation. Total RNA was extracted from sorted cells with an RNeasy Mini Kit. This entry comes from a study of CXCR3-negative and CXCR3-positive naive CD8 T cells (dated by TCRdb to about 2019). Concerning the study at large: Around 140 million TRB reads were obtained in total, roughly 1.5 +/- 0.3 million reads per library. Diversity and physicochemical repertoire analyses covered about a dozen donors pooled from two independent experiments. For the TRBV-TRBJ cluster analysis, the naive subsets came from 5 or 6 donors, while the memory cells came from 3 donors.

Overall study results and their limits: Because CXCR3 expression was partially decreased after cryopreservation, freshly isolated PBMCs were used for most assays. Because surface CD5, which has been linked to self-reactivity in mice, was comparable between naive subsets, TCR interaction strength was also inferred from TRB CDR3 physicochemical properties. Repertoire diversity was comparably high in both naive subsets but much lower in memory CD8+ T cells. TRBV-TRBJ usage was similar between naive CXCR3-negative and CXCR3-positive cells from the same donor, while memory cells showed distinct patterns.

The clonotype was recovered from a human donor in good health. Some clones in this sample may be carry-over from other donors' samples. Material: memory CD8+ T cells from blood. The cell subset or site label on this specimen signifies: conventional CD8+ memory T cells (TMEM), sorted as controls. The sequence is built from TRBV28 and TRBJ2-2; the D call from TCRdb, TRBD1, cannot be confirmed without DNA. The CDR3 in this case is CASGGPGELFF.